This T cell receptor (beta chain) comes out of a study of cytomegalovirus exposure and HLA in healthy donors (TCRdb year 2017). Looking at the study overall: In an earlier analysis of 450 to 750 of the donors, 276 Gb of sequence data and about 110 million unique TCR beta sequences from 150 million to 200 million T cells were reported. Donor age, sex, ethnicity and CMV serostatus were collected together with the repertoire data. In a later analysis, previously published TCR beta repertoires from fewer than 750 donors were re-analyzed and high-resolution HLA genotyping was added so that TCR occurrence patterns could be studied. The later analysis used no new phenotypic data to find candidate immune exposures, relying instead on TCR beta sequences and their occurrence across donors. An early release that covered several hundred HLA-typed donors contained approximately 290 gigabases of sequencing data and 70 million to 100 million unique TCR sequences. Typing coverage varied by locus: roughly 629-640 donors for A, B, C, DRB1 and DQB1; 500 to 550 for DQA1; approximately 610 for DPA1; under 490 for DPB1. The study combined high-throughput TCR immunosequencing, statistical association of individual TCRs with disease status, and machine learning to predict cytomegalovirus infection status. Roughly five DR-DQ haplotypes were handled as single units for association and clustering because linkage in the cohort was strong. Class I and class II HLA loci were covered by the typing at four-digit resolution. An earlier analysis of fewer than 750 of the donors used high-throughput TCR beta sequencing to judge whether each TCR beta V gene segment behaved as functional or pseudogenic. The T cell repertoires of around 730 subjects were profiled by immunosequencing and related to cytomegalovirus serostatus. In a later genetic analysis, genome-wide SNP genotypes for about 65% of the 666 donors were used, and that subset was treated as a discovery cohort. Of the approximately 400 genotyped donors, more than 75% were placed in the genetic ancestry cluster associated with self-reported Caucasian donors. Among 300 to 500 genotyped donors of the cohort, an average of roughly 230,000 unique TCR beta nucleotide sequences was sequenced per donor, of which roughly 18% were non-productive. The study aimed to test whether signatures of past pathogen exposure could be identified by cataloging public T cell receptors. Along with the roughly 670-subject first cohort, a separate validation cohort of over 90 different subjects was used. Every discovery cohort repertoire had been produced on one sequencing platform. General conclusions and limits of the study: At a false discovery rate of 0.05, a later analysis linked 15,000 to 20,000 TCR beta sequences to specific HLA alleles. Cytomegalovirus status was reported to be diagnosed by the classifier with high specificity and sensitivity in both the original and validation cohorts. Only TCR beta chains were sequenced in this cohort, and the absence of alpha or paired-chain data limited detectable features. Compared with the approximately 600-donor mean, donors in an Asian-associated ancestry cluster had fewer N-insertions in productive TCRs, according to a later genetic analysis. An association between a missense DCLRE1C variant and V-gene and J-gene trimming of TCR beta chains was found in a later genetic analysis and replicated in an independent cohort. Several of the top co-occurrence clusters appeared to be linked to parvovirus B19, influenza, CMV and Epstein-Barr virus, according to a later analysis. A group of highly shared sequence variants was considered likely to be a technical artifact of the sequencing pipeline. The study listed 150 to 200 TCR beta chains as associated with cytomegalovirus. A later analysis found that HLA-associated TCR beta chains were more clonally expanded and had lower generation probabilities than equally common non-associated chains. Presence/absence analyses assumed roughly uniform sequencing depth across donors, an assumption that may not hold. Broadly in line with IMGT annotations, most TCR beta V segments showed up in productive rearrangements about 90% or about 30% of the time in an earlier analysis of 450 to 600 of the donors. A later analysis found that TCR association rates varied across HLA loci, with DRB1 alleles showing the most associated TCRs and HLA-C alleles the fewest. A later analysis found that most CMV-associated TCR beta chains appeared HLA-restricted, with HLA associations seemingly driven largely by CMV exposure. A further reported finding was that TCR beta sequences accurately predicted the HLA-A and HLA-B alleles for most subjects in the first cohort. A few of the identified cytomegalovirus-associated TCR beta chains were confirmed in vitro to be specific for cytomegalovirus antigens. Correlated functional status among segregating V segments might reflect linkage disequilibrium, but an unknown experimental factor could not be ruled out. Because counts were too low, roughly 18 rarely observed V segments, including chromosome 9 orphons, were left out of the earlier analysis of approximately 580 of the donors. Most TCR sequences were seen in very few donors, while some public TCRs were found in many individuals. Because the 87-base-pair reads could not distinguish some IMGT-functional V segments, including TRBV6-2 and TRBV6-3, those segments were excluded. Because some donors lacked HLA typing at each locus, the association tests relied only on the typed subset. Assigning TCR associations to individual alleles was difficult when HLA alleles, especially DR and DQ, strongly co-occurred. According to the authors, the approach could potentially be generalized to other disease states and immunological phenotypes. The only immune exposure information available for the cohort was CMV serostatus.

The cohort was made up of approximately 700 healthy bone marrow donors. At the time of sampling, every cohort member was nominally healthy, though immune exposures that went unrecorded were likely present. The donor tested CMV seronegative, placing the donor among the 350 or so seronegative members of the cohort. Each donor provided a peripheral blood sample, and peripheral blood mononuclear cells were used for TCR beta sequencing. Genomic DNA was extracted from the blood cell samples with the Qiagen DNeasy Blood Extraction Kit. Libraries were made using the immunoSEQ multiplex PCR assay. A mixture of 60 forward primers for TCR Vbeta segments and 13 reverse primers for TCR Jbeta segments was used in the multiplex PCR. The CDR3 region of rearranged TCR beta genes was amplified from genomic DNA with a multiplex PCR assay. The Illumina HiSeq System was used to sequence the amplified TCR beta libraries as 87-base-pair reads. Regarding the original processing steps: A later analysis counted some 80 million unique TCR beta chains across the 550 to 800 repertoires, and roughly 11 million of these chains were shared by at least two donors. A nearest-neighbor algorithm error-corrected the raw reads and collapsed the reads into unique sequences, merging closely related sequences to remove PCR and sequencing errors. To assign V, D and J gene segments, CDR3 sequences were aligned to IMGT reference sequences. For a sequence to be retained, a match of at least six nucleotides to both a V gene segment and a J gene segment was required. A rearrangement counted as productive if the CDR3 had no stop codons and remained in frame with V and J, and every other rearrangement counted as non-productive. Following IMGT convention, CDR3 was defined as the stretch from the second conserved V-encoded cysteine up to the conserved J-encoded phenylalanine. In an earlier analysis of 550 to 650 of the donors, sequences lacking an unambiguous match to a single V gene segment were excluded. In an earlier analysis of approximately 590 of the donors, a V segment was called functional when productive rearrangements were above 56.7%, and segregating when the standard deviation between donors exceeded 5%. To diagnose cytomegalovirus status from the catalog of TCR beta chain sequences, a statistical classification framework was built. In a later analysis, V and J genes were assigned by comparing TCR nucleotide sequences against IMGT/GENE-DB human TR gene sequences. The TCRdist pipeline was used in a later analysis to assign CDR3 sequences and most-parsimonious VDJ recombination scenarios. In a later analysis, each TCR beta chain was defined by its CDR3 amino acid sequence together with its V-gene family, and reads lacking a unique V-gene family were excluded. A later analysis removed 600 or so highly shared, low-generation-probability nucleotide sequences to deal with suspected cross-contamination and a sequencing artifact. In a later analysis, a clonal expansion index was calculated for each public chain from normalized within-repertoire ranks of inferred template counts. A later analysis computed generation probabilities with a VDJ recombination model fitted to out-of-frame rearrangements, and checked the results against IGoR. In a later analysis, TCR-TCR, TCR-HLA and TCR-CMV co-occurrence was scored with hypergeometric tests, and a repertoire-size bias correction was applied to TCR pairs. A later analysis estimated false discovery rates by permuting HLA or CMV assignments 20 times. In a later analysis, co-occurring TCRs were grouped using DBSCAN, with TCRdist sequence similarity added in when clustering inside HLA-allele-positive subsets. For co-occurrence clustering, repertoires with fewer than 30,000 or more than 120,000 public chains were excluded, along with about five repertoires with anomalous nucleotide sharing. TCRdb stores this immuneACCESS table with in-frame sequences only. Part of the clones is absent; in the studies checked, under half of the shortfall reflects unresolved V genes, and no reason is known for the rest. V and J calls and clone size follow that table, whereas D and trimming were derived from the DNA. Counted in this sample were some 140,000 clones; roughly three quarters of them appeared once. Approximately 2% of the sample rests with the top ten.

CDR1 is given as ENHRY and CDR2 as SYGVKD, both from the germline V gene. V has 8 bases trimmed and J has 7 bases trimmed; junction bases matching no gene number 12. The CDR3 runs 14 amino acids, cysteine and phenylalanine included. Only the CDR3 DNA is retained, 42 bases long and in frame from the first base. This clone appeared a single time. The antigen it binds to is not known. No base qualities exist here, and no much larger clone lies one base off it. This receptor was taken from a young man in good health and CMV-seronegative. The rearrangement joined TRBV10-3 to TRBJ2-3; 7 bases in the junction line up with TRBD2. Sequenced input: PBMCs. The DNA reads TGTGCCATCTCCGGCGGAGGGGAGGGGTATACGCAGTATTTT. It translates to CAISGGGEGYTQYF.